The entry below gives a single T cell receptor beta chain sequence along with its context. Its antigen remains unidentified. This specimen belongs to a study of chemoradiotherapy in HPV16-positive cancers. At the level of the study: A couple of HPV16-positive patients' cells yielded candidate HPV-specific clones and common motifs.

Study-level points and caveats: HPV-responsive T-cell expansion during chemoradiotherapy was linked to improved recurrence-free survival in HPV16-positive patients. The functional HPV-specific definition rests on just two HPV16-positive patients.

Assay used: immunoSEQ multiplex PCR; TCRdb lists only in-frame clones, some missing. The top ten hold around 5% of the sample, which has approximately 2,000 clones, 90% seen once. Sequences were derived from tumor tissue, sampled from a patient who underwent chemoradiotherapy. The sequence came from a human donor with HPV-associated anogenital cancer.

The CDR3 coding sequence is TGCAGCGTTAGAAAAGCGGGGCCCACAGATACGCAGTATTTT. It is translated as CSVRKAGPTDTQYF. This rearrangement joins TRBV29-1 to TRBJ2-3; 7 bases fit TRBD2. CDR3 size: 14 residues. Germline V lookup: CDR1 SQVTM, CDR2 ANQGSEA. With V trimmed by 5 bases and J by 2 bases, 7 bases remained unmatched.